Listed below are T cell receptor beta chains from one sample, sequenced in a study of T cells in Graves' hyperthyroidism and ophthalmopathy. TCRdb re-analysed the multiplex PCR reads in MiXCR, keeping a single row per CDR3 protein. Among roughly 380,000 distinct CDR3 sequences, 14% were seen once, and the ten largest hold approximately 9.9%. Sequencing was carried out using blood. These receptors came from an older woman with Graves' hyperthyroidism. Each CDR3 is given with its conserved first and last residue. The D gene is left open where the match is weak. The listing skips clone size in some rows; elsewhere it reads once, few, many or a size class.

J gene,V gene,clone size,D gene,CDR3 protein,CDR3 DNA
TRBJ2-5,TRBV11-3,many,.,CASSRVGGETQYF,TGTGCCAGCAGCCGTGTGGGTGGGGAGACCCAGTACTTC
TRBJ1-2,TRBV3-1,many,.,CASSRSRAVANYGYTF,TGTGCCAGCAGCCGAAGCCGAGCGGTAGCTAACTATGGCTACACCTTC
TRBJ1-2,TRBV3-1,.,TRBD1,CASSPRSRDRGDYTF,TGTGCCAGCAGCCCACGATCCCGGGACAGGGGCGACTACACCTTC
TRBJ1-1,TRBV20-1,many,.,CSAREGVLNTEAFF,TGCAGTGCTAGAGAGGGGGTACTGAACACTGAAGCTTTCTTT
TRBJ2-1,TRBV11-2,many,.,CASSLEGTGNEQFF,TGTGCCAGCAGCTTAGAAGGGACTGGGAATGAGCAGTTCTTC
TRBJ2-7,TRBV3-1,many,TRBD2,CASSQDWASGAYEQYF,TGTGCCAGCAGCCAAGATTGGGCTAGCGGGGCCTACGAGCAGTACTTC
TRBJ2-1,TRBV27,many,.,CASRGLQNNEQFF,TGTGCCAGCAGGGGGCTACAAAACAATGAGCAGTTCTTC
TRBJ2-7,TRBV9,.,.,CASSHPSKENNSYEQYF,TGTGCCAGCAGTCACCCTTCCAAAGAAAACAACTCCTACGAGCAGTACTTC
TRBJ2-2,TRBV28,many,TRBD2,CASRTGTRDTGELFF,TGTGCCAGCAGGACCGGGACTAGAGACACCGGGGAGCTGTTTTTT
TRBJ2-7,TRBV7-2,many,TRBD2,CASSPRGGALNFDYEQYF,TGTGCCAGCAGCCCCCGGGGGGGGGCCCTAAACTTCGACTACGAGCAGTACTTC
TRBJ2-7,TRBV5-1,many,TRBD2,CASSLVSGYSYEQYF,TGCGCCAGCAGCTTGGTTAGCGGGTACTCCTACGAGCAGTACTTC
TRBJ2-7,TRBV27,.,TRBD2,CAVGLASLVYEQYF,TGTGCCGTGGGACTAGCGTCTCTCGTCTACGAGCAGTACTTC
TRBJ1-5,TRBV11-2,many,.,CASSGLGGQPQHF,TGTGCCAGCAGCGGTCTGGGTGGTCAGCCCCAGCATTTT
TRBJ2-3,TRBV7-8,many,TRBD2,CASIGLARRDTQYF,TGTGCCAGCATAGGACTAGCCCGCAGAGATACGCAGTATTTT
TRBJ2-1,TRBV5-1,.,.,CASSLAMGTPYNEQFF,TGCGCCAGCAGCTTGGCCATGGGGACCCCCTACAATGAGCAGTTCTTC
TRBJ2-7,TRBV24-1,.,.,CATSDLHRTASYKQYF,TGTGCCACCAGTGATTTGCATCGGACAGCCTCCTACAAGCAGTACTTC
TRBJ2-3,TRBV2,many,TRBD2,CASTAGLAADTQYF,TGTGCCAGTACCGCGGGACTAGCGGCAGATACGCAGTATTTT
TRBJ2-5,TRBV30,many,.,CAWTQGTSQETQYF,TGTGCCTGGACACAGGGTACATCCCAAGAGACCCAGTACTTC
TRBJ1-2,TRBV5-4,few,TRBD1,CASSLIDRGLDYGYTF,TGTGCCAGCAGTTTAATCGACAGGGGGCTCGACTATGGCTACACCTTC
TRBJ1-2,TRBV7-9,many,TRBD1,CASSLGQGANYGYTF,TGTGCCAGCAGCTTAGGACAGGGGGCGAACTATGGCTACACCTTC
TRBJ1-1,TRBV12-3/TRBV12-4,many,.,CASSFDSGARANTEAFF,TGTGCCAGCAGTTTTGATAGTGGGGCCAGGGCGAACACTGAAGCTTTCTTT
TRBJ2-7,TRBV27,few,.,CASIGVGYEQYF,TGTGCCAGCATTGGGGTAGGCTACGAGCAGTACTTC
TRBJ1-5,TRBV19,.,.,CASSIDRRIQPQHF,TGTGCCAGTAGTATAGATCGCAGGATCCAGCCCCAGCATTTT
TRBJ2-1,TRBV7-9,.,.,CASSPITREQFF,TGTGCCAGCAGCCCAATAACGCGTGAGCAGTTCTTC
TRBJ2-1,TRBV7-8,.,TRBD2,CASTKTSGRLSEQFF,TGTGCCAGCACCAAGACTAGCGGGAGATTGTCTGAGCAGTTCTTC